Below are 28 T cell receptor beta chains sequenced from a single sample in a study of control samples from healthy donors and cancer patients. Sequenced by immunoSEQ multiplex PCR; TCRdb stores in-frame clones only, minus some. The sample comprises 170,000 or so clones, almost 90% of which are singletons, and around 1.5% rests with the top ten. The sample was blood. Receptor source: a woman aged 45-60 years in good health.

The chain combines TRBV4-1 with TRBJ1-1; no definite D call. This CDR3 spans 13 amino acids. Germline lookup yields CDR1 MGHRA and CDR2 YSYEKL. V gave up 6 bases and J gave up 5 bases, with 13 bases separating them. The CDR3 bases are TGCGCCAGCAGGCATTCGGGCAATACTGAAGCTTTCTTT. Translated, it gives CASRHSGNTEAFF.

The rearrangement uses TRBV2 and TRBJ1-4; the D is unclear. From germline, CDR1 is SNHLY and CDR2 FYNNEI. The CDR3 is made up of 16 amino acids. V shed 8 bases and J shed 6 bases, with 22 bases lying between them. CDR3: CASRVERVPVYEKLFF. CDR3 sequence (DNA): TGTGCCAGCCGAGTGGAGCGGGTCCCCGTGTATGAAAAACTGTTTTTT.

V and J are TRBV4-1 and TRBJ2-5; 9 bases match TRBD1. Germline-derived CDR1 and CDR2 are MGHRA and YSYEKL. CDR3 length: 16 residues. V was clipped by 4 bases and J by 5 bases; unmatched bases: 11. The CDR3 loop reads CASSRPGTGYGETQYF. CDR3 nucleotides: TGCGCCAGCAGCCGACCTGGGACAGGGTATGGGGAGACCCAGTACTTC.

The chain links TRBV5-6 to TRBJ2-2; D gene ambiguous. Germline V gene lookup returns CDR1 SGHDT and CDR2 YYEEEE. The ends were cut back, 4 bases at V and 6 bases at J, with 7 bases in the middle. This CDR3 is built from 12 residues. As DNA, the CDR3 is TGTGCCAGCAGCCAACAAGCCGGGGAGCTGTTTTTT. Amino acid sequence: CASSQQAGELFF.

This clone appeared a single time. The chain recombines TRBV5-5 with TRBJ1-3, with D possibly being TRBD1 (5 bases). This CDR3 region has 16 residues. Trimming took off 2 bases at V and 0 bases at J, with 12 bases between the two ends. The V gene's germline CDR1 is SGHKS and CDR2 YYEKEE (reference sequence). The CDR3 protein is CASSLRGTSSGNTIYF. DNA of the CDR3: TGTGCCAGCAGCTTACGGGGGACCTCCTCTGGAAACACCATATATTTT.

This clone was observed a handful of times. The chain employs TRBV13 and TRBJ2-7, with D tentatively TRBD1 (5 bases). The CDR3 runs 14 residues. Germline CDR1 and CDR2: PRHDT and FYEKMQ (reference sequence). Trimming stripped 5 bases from V and 0 bases from J, with 11 bases between. In DNA form, the CDR3 reads TGTGCCAGCAGCCTCTGGGGCGGCTCCTACGAGCAGTACTTC. Translated: CASSLWGGSYEQYF.

The table lists this clone with a count of one. In nucleotides, the CDR3 is TGTGCCAGCAGCTTAGCGACAGGGTATGAGCAGTACTTC. Amino acids: CASSLATGYEQYF. The chain joins TRBV11-3 to TRBJ2-7, with 7 nucleotides matching TRBD1. With V trimmed by 1 base and J by 7 bases, 4 bases remained unmatched. The CDR3 sequence is 13 residues long. Germline lookup yields CDR1 SGHNT and CDR2 YENEEA.

J is TRBJ1-5 and V is TRBV3-1 (or the pseudogene TRBV3-2), with TRBD1 identical over 8 bases. CDR1 LGHDT and CDR2 YNNKEL come from the germline V gene (reference sequence). This CDR3 comprises 15 residues. J was trimmed by 5 bases and V by 6 bases; bases with no gene match: 9. CDR3 DNA sequence: TGTGCCAGCAGTCCCGACAGGGGAGGTGATCAGCCCCAGCATTTT. Translated: CASSPDRGGDQPQHF.

This rearrangement joins TRBV18 to TRBJ2-7, with 9 bases identical to TRBD1. J gave up 2 bases and V 3 bases, and 2 bases lay outside the gene matches. In germline, CDR1 is KGHSH, CDR2 LQKENI. The CDR3 consists of 14 residues. CDR3 protein: CASSPRQGAYEQYF. The CDR3, as DNA: TGTGCCAGCTCACCGAGACAGGGGGCCTACGAGCAGTACTTC.

The V and J genes are TRBV5-5 and TRBJ2-7; no definite D call. V lost 1 base and J 2 bases, leaving 10 bases between the germline ends. CDR1 and CDR2 from the germline V gene are SGHKS and YYEKEE (reference sequence). The CDR3 sequence is 14 residues long. DNA for the CDR3: TGTGCCAGCAGCTTGCTGGATACCCCCTACGAGCAGTACTTC. Its translation: CASSLLDTPYEQYF.

The J gene is TRBJ2-7, the V gene TRBV5-1, with 10 bases fitting TRBD2. The length of the CDR3 is 19 residues. Germline assignment: CDR1 SGHRS and CDR2 YFSETQ. The junction had 18 bases not matched to a gene; V was cut back by 4 bases and J by 2 bases. CDR3 coding DNA: TGCGCCAGCAGCCTCGGGGCTACTAGCGGGACCTACTACGCCTACGAGCAGTACTTC. Its protein product is CASSLGATSGTYYAYEQYF. Based on the CDR3 plus reference TRBV5-1 and TRBJ2-7, the full variable domain is KAGVTQTPRYLIKTRGQQVTLSCSPISGHRSVSWYQQTPGQGLQFLFEYFSETQRNKGNFPGRFSGRQFSNSRSEMNVSTLELGDSALYLCASSLGATSGTYYAYEQYFGPGTRLTVT.

The gene calls are TRBV19 and TRBJ2-1; no reliable D call. The CDR3 runs 18 residues. Per the germline V gene, CDR1 is LNHDA and CDR2 is SQIVND (reference sequence). V dropped 5 bases and J dropped 0 bases, with 20 bases sitting between them. CDR3 nucleotides: TGTGCCAGTAGTCCTCGTGGTGGTAGCAGGACCTCCTACAATGAGCAGTTCTTC. Its protein is CASSPRGGSRTSYNEQFF.

The chain uses TRBV29-1 and TRBJ2-1; D unclear. This CDR3 contains 14 residues. Deletions cut 0 bases from V and 8 bases from J, with 14 bases between. Germline loops: CDR1 SQVTM, CDR2 ANQGSEA. CDR3 DNA: TGCAGCGTTGAAGATGGGCGGTGGATCCATGAGCAGTTCTTC. Residues: CSVEDGRWIHEQFF.

V is TRBV28 and J is TRBJ2-1; 9 nucleotides align to TRBD2. CDR1 is MDHEN and CDR2 is SYDVKM in the germline V gene. The V and J ends lost 5 bases and 4 bases, in that order; junction bases with no gene match: 3. This CDR3 has 14 amino acids. CDR3 nucleotide sequence: TGTGCCAGCAGTCTAGCGGGGCCTTACAATGAGCAGTTCTTC. This encodes CASSLAGPYNEQFF.

The gene calls are TRBV7-2 and TRBJ2-3; D is perhaps TRBD1 (6 bases). The V gene lost 5 bases and the J gene lost 3 bases, with 12 bases spanning the gap. CDR3 length: 14 amino acids. The V gene's germline CDR1 is SGHTA and CDR2 FQGNSA. In DNA form, the CDR3 reads TGTGCCAGCAGCGGACAGATTAGTACAGATACGCAGTATTTT. Translation gives CASSGQISTDTQYF.

In DNA, the CDR3 is TGCGCCAGCAGCTTGGCCCAAGGCACTGAAGCTTTCTTT. Protein sequence: CASSLAQGTEAFF. The rearrangement links TRBV5-1 to TRBJ1-1, with D unresolved. This CDR3 contains 13 residues. Trimming removed 0 bases at V and 4 bases at J, with 7 bases between. Germline V gene sequence: CDR1 SGHRS, CDR2 YFSETQ. Full variable domain (remainder filled in from reference TRBV5-1 and TRBJ1-1): KAGVTQTPRYLIKTRGQQVTLSCSPISGHRSVSWYQQTPGQGLQFLFEYFSETQRNKGNFPGRFSGRQFSNSRSEMNVSTLELGDSALYLCASSLAQGTEAFFGQGTRLTVV.

The chain links TRBV5-6 to TRBJ1-6, with 7 bases matching TRBD1. This CDR3 is built from 16 residues. Germline values: CDR1 SGHDT, CDR2 YYEEEE. Trimming at V came to 4 bases and at J to 10 bases, leaving 14 bases not matched to a gene. The CDR3 DNA is TGTGCCAGCAGCCTATACAGGGGCGCGGTTGTCTCACCCCTCCACTTT. Amino acids: CASSLYRGAVVSPLHF.

The rearrangement links TRBV6-5 to TRBJ1-5; D call uncertain. The germline gives CDR1 MNHEY, CDR2 SVGAGI. The CDR3 is 15 amino acids. Trimming took 2 bases from V and 0 from J, leaving 8 bases between them. CDR3 residues: CASSYTHDSNQPQHF. CDR3 DNA sequence: TGTGCCAGCAGTTACACACATGATAGCAATCAGCCCCAGCATTTT.

This rearrangement joins TRBV10-3 to TRBJ1-2; D gene ambiguous. Per the germline V gene, CDR1 is ENHRY and CDR2 is SYGVKD. CDR3 length equals 12 residues. Trimming shortened V by 7 bases and J by 2 bases, and 8 bases separated the two germline ends. In DNA, the CDR3 is TGTGCCATCACTCTGGACAACTATGGCTACACCTTC. Its protein product is CAITLDNYGYTF.

V and J are TRBV28 and TRBJ1-2; D unresolved. Trimming took off 2 bases at V and 7 bases at J, with 14 bases between the two ends. Germline CDR1 and CDR2: MDHEN and SYDVKM. The CDR3 contains 14 residues. As DNA, the CDR3 is TGTGCCAGCAGTTTACTCGGGAGGGTCGGTGGCTACACCTTC. It yields the protein CASSLLGRVGGYTF.

The V call is TRBV19, the J call TRBJ2-1; 12 bases map to TRBD2. The germline CDR1 and CDR2 sequences are LNHDA and SQIVND (reference sequence). This CDR3 region has 15 residues. J lost 12 bases, V lost 0 bases, and 6 bases had no gene match. The CDR3 nucleotides are TGTGCCAGTAGTATAGATGGACTAGCGGGAATGCGGCAGTTCTTC. Amino acid sequence: CASSIDGLAGMRQFF.

The chain joins TRBV10-3 to TRBJ1-2, with TRBD1 matching over 11 bases. J lost 4 bases, V lost 5 bases, and 6 bases had no gene match. This CDR3 contains 15 residues. The germline gives CDR1 ENHRY, CDR2 SYGVKD. CDR3 coding DNA: TGTGCCATCAGTTCACTAGGGACAGGGGGCTATGGCTACACCTTC. Translated, it gives CAISSLGTGGYGYTF.

This rearrangement joins TRBV30 to TRBJ2-2, with D perhaps given as TRBD1 or TRBD2 (5 bases each). The germline V and J ends were trimmed by 2 bases and 1 base, with 14 bases remaining between them. There are 16 residues in the CDR3. The germline CDR1 and CDR2 sequences are GTSNPN and SVGIG (reference sequence). DNA of the CDR3: TGTGCCTGGAGTAATTGGGGGACGGTGAACACCGGGGAGCTGTTTTTT. It is translated as CAWSNWGTVNTGELFF.

The table lists this clone with a count of one. The chain joins TRBV4-2 to TRBJ2-7; D gene uncertain. With 0 bases removed from V and 0 bases from J, the gap between germline ends came to 9 bases. Germline loops: CDR1 LGHNA, CDR2 YNFKEQ. The CDR3 runs 15 residues. This CDR3 reads CASSQDPASSYEQYF. CDR3 nucleotides: TGTGCCAGCAGCCAAGACCCGGCTAGCTCCTACGAGCAGTACTTC.

The chain carries TRBV3-1 (or the pseudogene TRBV3-2) and TRBJ2-3; TRBD2 agrees at 9 bases. There are 15 residues in the CDR3. The germline gives CDR1 LGHDT, CDR2 YNNKEL (reference sequence). J lost 5 bases, V lost 1 base, and 4 bases had no gene match. CDR3 amino acids: CASSQGGGAGDTQYF. The CDR3, as DNA: TGTGCCAGCAGCCAAGGCGGGGGGGCAGGAGATACGCAGTATTTT.

The chain recombines TRBV28 with TRBJ2-7; perhaps TRBD2 as D (6 bases). Germline assignment: CDR1 MDHEN and CDR2 SYDVKM. CDR3 size: 13 residues. Trimming shortened V by 6 bases and J by 2 bases, and 11 bases separated the two germline ends. In nucleotides, the CDR3 is TGTGCCAGCAGGGCCGGCGGGGCCTACGAGCAGTACTTC. Amino acids: CASRAGGAYEQYF.

The rearrangement uses TRBV7-3 and TRBJ1-6; TRBD1 is a possible D gene (6 bases). Germline values: CDR1 SGHTA, CDR2 FQGTGA. The CDR3 length is 15 residues. Trimming pared 7 bases from V and 5 bases from J, leaving 15 bases between. This chain's CDR3 is CASTRSYRDNSPLHF. DNA for the CDR3: TGTGCCAGCACCCGATCCTACAGGGATAATTCACCCCTCCACTTT.

This clone was detected a few times. The chain employs TRBV5-8 and TRBJ2-7; no reliable D call. Germline CDR1 is SGHTS and CDR2 is YDEGEE. V was cut by 2 bases and J by 3 bases, with 9 bases left in between. The CDR3 covers 13 residues. The CDR3 sequence: CASSFWVGYEQYF. DNA for the CDR3: TGTGCCAGCAGCTTCTGGGTGGGCTACGAGCAGTACTTC.